Below, 30 T cell receptor beta chains from the same sample are listed, as sequenced in a study of OX40 agonist ivuxolimab in advanced cancers. Produced via immunoSEQ multiplex PCR; TCRdb's table is partial and in-frame only. The sample shows approximately 89,000 clones, roughly 91% of them seen only once. The source was CD4+ or CD8+ T cells sorted from blood, collected in a trial of the OX40 agonist ivuxolimab. These receptors were obtained from an adult with an advanced solid tumor such as melanoma, head and neck, liver or kidney cancer.

This clone was counted a single time. The chain carries TRBV7-9 and TRBJ2-7; D might be TRBD1 or TRBD2, each matching 7 bases. Trimming took 0 bases from V and 2 from J, leaving 14 bases between them. There are 16 residues in the CDR3. Looked up from germline, CDR1 is SEHNR and CDR2 is FQNEAQ (reference sequence). The DNA of the CDR3 is TGTGCCAGCAGCTTAGCGCAGGGGGGGGCCCCCTACGAGCAGTACTTC. It is translated as CASSLAQGGAPYEQYF. Full variable domain (missing parts from reference TRBV7-9 and TRBJ2-7): DTGVSQNPRHKITKRGQNVTFRCDPISEHNRLYWYRQTLGQGPEFLTYFQNEAQLEKSRLLSDRFSAERPKGSFSTLEIQRTEQGDSAMYLCASSLAQGGAPYEQYFGPGTRLTVT.

The chain is built from TRBV7-8 and TRBJ1-1; D possibly corresponds to TRBD1 (5 bases). CDR1 SGHVS and CDR2 FQNEAQ come from the germline V gene. This CDR3 is 15 amino acids long. Trimming pared 5 bases from V and 8 bases from J, leaving 21 bases between. The CDR3 DNA follows: TGTGCCAGCAGCCGTAGCTGGGGGGGAATTGCGGAAGCTTTCTTT. Translated, it gives CASSRSWGGIAEAFF.

The J gene is TRBJ1-2, the V gene TRBV6-5; TRBD1 matches 9 bases. Germline V CDR1 and CDR2: MNHEY, SVGAGI. J was trimmed by 4 bases and V by 0 bases; bases with no gene match: 6. This CDR3 comprises 16 residues. The chain's CDR3 is CASSYSPGQGGYGYTF. The CDR3 DNA is TGTGCCAGCAGTTACTCGCCGGGACAGGGTGGCTATGGCTACACCTTC.

The rearrangement uses TRBV14 and TRBJ2-2, with 11 bases fitting TRBD1. The junction had 0 bases not matched to a gene; V was cut back by 4 bases and J by 2 bases. CDR3 length: 15 amino acids. Germline assignment: CDR1 SGHDN and CDR2 FVKESK. The CDR3 protein is CASSRTGGNTGELFF. CDR3 bases: TGTGCCAGCAGCCGGACAGGGGGCAACACCGGGGAGCTGTTTTTT.

This clone was picked up a small number of times. The V gene is TRBV7-3, the J gene TRBJ1-6, with TRBD1 matching 9 bases. The length of the CDR3 is 14 residues. The germline V gene has CDR1 SGHTA and CDR2 FQGTGA. V lost 6 bases to trimming and J lost 8 bases; unmatched junction nucleotides: 5. CDR3 protein: CASSYTGGDSPLHF. The CDR3 coding sequence is TGTGCCAGCAGTTACACAGGGGGCGATTCACCCCTCCACTTT.

The CDR3 nucleotides read TGTGCCTGGTCGGGGCCTCACCCAACGCAGTATTTT. Protein product: CAWSGPHPTQYF. This chain connects TRBV30 to TRBJ2-3, with D possibly called TRBD1 or TRBD2 (5 bases each). CDR1 GTSNPN and CDR2 SVGIG come from the germline V gene (reference sequence). The CDR3 loop spans 12 amino acids. V lost 5 bases and J 9 bases, leaving 15 bases between the germline ends.

This chain links TRBV18 with TRBJ1-2, with D possibly being TRBD1 (5 bases). Germline V lookup: CDR1 KGHSH, CDR2 LQKENI. There are 12 residues in the CDR3. V shed 4 bases and J shed 2 bases, with 5 bases lying between them. The CDR3 nucleotides read TGTGCCAGCTCACAGGGGAACTATGGCTACACCTTC. Translation: CASSQGNYGYTF.

This clone has only one observation. The chain couples TRBV7-6 to TRBJ1-1; no clear D gene. Trimming cost V 2 bases and J 3 bases, with 4 bases left between them. The germline gives CDR1 SGHVS, CDR2 FNYEAQ. The CDR3 covers 12 residues. Here the CDR3 reads CASSLWDTEAFF. Here the CDR3 DNA reads TGTGCCAGCAGCTTATGGGACACTGAAGCTTTCTTT.

J is TRBJ1-4 and V is TRBV2; tentatively, D is TRBD1 (5 bases). The germline gives CDR1 SNHLY, CDR2 FYNNEI. There are 16 residues in the CDR3. Trimming left V 11 bases short and J 3 bases short, with 22 bases between. The CDR3 DNA sequence: TGTGCCTCCCACGGGGGGAGGTGGACCGCTAATGAAAAACTGTTTTTT. It codes for CASHGGRWTANEKLFF. The whole variable domain, filled in from reference TRBV2 and TRBJ1-4, reads EPEVTQTPSHQVTQMGQEVILRCVPISNHLYFYWYRQILGQKVEFLVSFYNNEISEKSEIFDDQFSVERPDGSNFTLKIRSTKLEDSAMYFCASHGGRWTANEKLFFGSGTQLSVL.

This clone showed up just once. The chain employs TRBV9 and TRBJ2-1; 10 nucleotides line up with TRBD2. J lost 3 bases, V lost 0 bases, and 9 bases had no gene match. Germline V gene data show CDR1 as SGDLS and CDR2 as YYNGEE. The CDR3 is 18 amino acids. The CDR3 here is CASSVDVAGGPFYNEQFF. CDR3 sequence (DNA): TGTGCCAGCAGCGTAGATGTAGCGGGGGGACCCTTCTACAATGAGCAGTTCTTC. The whole variable domain, remainder taken from reference TRBV9 and TRBJ2-1, is DSGVTQTPKHLITATGQRVTLRCSPRSGDLSVYWYQQSLDQGLQFLIQYYNGEERAKGNILERFSAQQFPDLHSELNLSSLELGDSALYFCASSVDVAGGPFYNEQFFGPGTRLTVL.

The chain recombines TRBV15 with TRBJ2-1; TRBD2 matches 8 bases. CDR1 and CDR2 (germline): LNHNV, YYDKDF (reference sequence). CDR3 length: 15 amino acids. Trimming removed 2 bases from V and 3 bases from J; junction bases left unmatched: 3. The CDR3 region is CATSRPGGRYNEQFF. For the CDR3, the DNA is TGTGCCACCAGCAGACCGGGGGGGCGCTACAATGAGCAGTTCTTC. Supplemented by reference TRBV15 and TRBJ2-1, the full variable domain reads DAMVIQNPRYQVTQFGKPVTLSCSQTLNHNVMYWYQQKSSQAPKLLFHYYDKDFNNEADTPDNFQSRRPNTSFCFLDIRSPGLGDTAMYLCATSRPGGRYNEQFFGPGTRLTVL.

The V gene is TRBV29-1, the J gene TRBJ1-1; 7 bases match TRBD1. The V gene's germline CDR1 is SQVTM and CDR2 ANQGSEA. V lost 5 bases and J lost 7; bases outside the gene matches: 10. The CDR3 loop spans 13 amino acids. The CDR3, as DNA: TGCAGCGTTCGCAGACAGGGCACTGGTGAAGCTTTCTTT. This codes for CSVRRQGTGEAFF.

This chain connects TRBV27 to TRBJ2-5; D is perhaps TRBD2 (7 bases). Trimming removed 2 bases at V and 4 bases at J, with 14 bases between. Germline V lookup: CDR1 MNHEY, CDR2 SMNVEV (reference sequence). The CDR3 has 15 residues. As DNA, the CDR3 is TGTGCCAGCAGTTTACGCACAGGGAGGGGAGAGACCCAGTACTTC. Protein product: CASSLRTGRGETQYF.

V and J are TRBV25-1 and TRBJ1-5, with D perhaps TRBD1 (6 bases). The V end was cut by 4 bases, the J end by 3 bases, with 10 bases between. The germline V gene has CDR1 MGHDK and CDR2 SYGVNS. The CDR3 has 14 residues. CDR3 loop: CASSAGGHNQPQHF. The CDR3 DNA reads TGTGCCAGCAGTGCGGGGGGCCACAATCAGCCCCAGCATTTT.

The J gene is TRBJ1-5, the V gene TRBV7-2; 8 bases match TRBD1. Germline CDR1 reads SGHTA; CDR2 reads FQGNSA. The CDR3 loop spans 12 amino acids. J lost 11 bases, V lost 3 bases, and 3 bases had no gene match. The CDR3 coding sequence is TGTGCCAGCAGCTTCTCGACAGGGGCCCAGCATTTT. It translates to CASSFSTGAQHF. Full variable domain (outside the CDR3, taken from reference TRBV7-2 and TRBJ1-5): GAGVSQSPSNKVTEKGKDVELRCDPISGHTALYWYRQSLGQGLEFLIYFQGNSAPDKSGLPSDRFSAERTGGSVSTLTIQRTQQEDSAVYLCASSFSTGAQHFGDGTRLSIL.

The J gene is TRBJ2-3, the V gene TRBV5-1; unclear D gene. Per germline, CDR1 SGHRS and CDR2 YFSETQ. Trimming pared 0 bases from V and 6 bases from J, leaving 8 bases between. The CDR3 contains 13 residues. CDR3 bases: TGCGCCAGCAGCTTGGAGGGTTCGGATACGCAGTATTTT. This sequence encodes CASSLEGSDTQYF.

This clone was observed a handful of times. Its ends do not fully match the called genes, so a read error is possible. V gene TRBV14 combines with J gene TRBJ2-5; 9 nucleotides match TRBD2. Germline V gene data show CDR1 as SGHDN and CDR2 as FVKESK. The CDR3 extends over 14 amino acids. CDR3 protein: CASSFQRGVLAQHF. The CDR3 coding sequence is TGTGCCAGCAGTTTTCAGCGGGGGGTGCTGGCCCAGCACTTC.

V usage is TRBV5-1 and J usage is TRBJ2-5, with D unclear. This CDR3 comprises 13 residues. CDR1 and CDR2 (germline): SGHRS, YFSETQ. The V end lost 5 bases, the J end lost 5 bases, and 13 bases lay between the germline ends. The CDR3 bases are TGCGCCAGCAGACCATCCCCTAGGGAGACCCAGTACTTC. This codes for CASRPSPRETQYF.

The chain combines TRBV7-9 with TRBJ1-1; TRBD1 is a possible D gene (6 bases). V was clipped by 6 bases and J by 1 base, with 18 bases between them. This CDR3 spans 16 amino acids. Germline CDR1 is SEHNR and CDR2 is FQNEAQ (reference sequence). The CDR3 loop is CASSRSKGVGNTEAFF. CDR3 sequence (DNA): TGTGCCAGCAGTCGTTCAAAGGGGGTGGGGAACACTGAAGCTTTCTTT.

The chain links TRBV7-2 to TRBJ1-6; 7 bases match TRBD1. Trimming at V came to 1 base and at J to 8 bases, leaving 11 bases not matched to a gene. The germline CDR1 and CDR2 sequences are SGHTA and FQGNSA. This CDR3 region has 17 residues. The CDR3 coding sequence is TGTGCCAGCAGCTTAGGAAGGGGGCGGGGGAGGCATTCACCCCTCCACTTT. Translated, it gives CASSLGRGRGRHSPLHF.

This clone has more than one count but fewer than ten. V gene TRBV5-6 combines with J gene TRBJ1-1; D perhaps matches TRBD1 (5 bases). Germline V CDR1 and CDR2: SGHDT, YYEEEE. Deletions cut 4 bases from V and 7 bases from J, with 8 bases between. This CDR3 comprises 11 residues. This CDR3 is CASSQQDEAFF. As DNA, the CDR3 is TGTGCCAGCAGCCAACAGGATGAAGCTTTCTTT.

J is TRBJ1-3 and V is TRBV11-2; D might be TRBD1 (6 bases). V was pared by 5 bases and J by 0 bases, with 14 bases between. CDR3 length: 16 residues. CDR1 SGHAT and CDR2 FQNNGV come from the germline V gene. The CDR3: CASSPIRGYSGNTIYF. As DNA, the CDR3 is TGTGCCAGCAGCCCCATCAGGGGTTACTCTGGAAACACCATATATTTT.

The chain employs TRBV9 and TRBJ1-1; 7 bases line up with TRBD1. Germline V lookup: CDR1 SGDLS, CDR2 YYNGEE. V shed 0 bases and J 1 base; nucleotides not matched to a gene: 3. The CDR3 loop spans 15 amino acids. The chain's CDR3 is CASSVEQGRNTEAFF. The CDR3 DNA follows: TGTGCCAGCAGCGTAGAACAGGGGAGGAACACTGAAGCTTTCTTT.

The chain employs TRBV27 and TRBJ2-7, with 10 bases fitting TRBD2. Germline V gene sequence: CDR1 MNHEY, CDR2 SMNVEV (reference sequence). J lost 3 bases, V lost 1 base, and 9 bases had no gene match. The CDR3 is 17 amino acids. The CDR3 here is CASSLYASGGNFYEQYF. The CDR3, as DNA: TGTGCCAGCAGTTTATATGCTAGCGGGGGCAACTTCTACGAGCAGTACTTC.

The V and J genes are TRBV5-4 and TRBJ2-2; D ambiguous. The V end lost 2 bases, the J end lost 5 bases, and 7 bases lay between the germline ends. This CDR3 spans 13 amino acids. Germline V gene data show CDR1 as SGHNT and CDR2 as YYREEE (reference sequence). The CDR3 bases are TGTGCCAGCAGCTTAGACGGTACCGGGGAGCTGTTTTTT. Its translation: CASSLDGTGELFF. Together with reference TRBV5-4 and TRBJ2-2, the CDR3 gives the full variable domain: ETGVTQSPTHLIKTRGQQVTLRCSSQSGHNTVSWYQQALGQGPQFIFQYYREEENGRGNFPPRFSGLQFPNYSSELNVNALELDDSALYLCASSLDGTGELFFGEGSRLTVL.

The J gene is TRBJ2-3, the V gene TRBV6-1; D possibly corresponds to TRBD2 (6 bases). The germline V and J ends were trimmed by 6 bases and 3 bases, with 16 bases remaining between them. The CDR3 runs 15 residues. Germline CDR1 is MNHNS and CDR2 is SASEGT. In nucleotides, the CDR3 is TGTGCCAGCAGGGGGACTCGCCTATCGACAGATACGCAGTATTTT. This encodes CASRGTRLSTDTQYF.

The chain carries TRBV9 and TRBJ2-3; D gene ambiguous. Germline V gives CDR1 SGDLS, CDR2 YYNGEE. The V end lost 0 bases, the J end lost 0 bases, and 8 bases lay between the germline ends. The CDR3 loop spans 15 amino acids. CDR3 DNA sequence: TGTGCCAGCAGCGTAGCTCGGTTCAGCACAGATACGCAGTATTTT. It is translated as CASSVARFSTDTQYF.

Notes on this clone: Other DNA sequences in this sample translate to the same CDR3. V and J are TRBV5-4 and TRBJ1-1, with 10 bases that match TRBD1. The CDR3 spans 14 residues. CDR1 and CDR2 from the germline V gene are SGHNT and YYREEE (reference sequence). V shed 4 bases, J shed 5 bases, and the junction held 5 bases outside the gene matches. CDR3 nucleotide sequence: TGTGCCAGCAGCGTGGGACAGGGGAGAACTGAAGCTTTCTTT. As protein: CASSVGQGRTEAFF.

The chain is built from TRBV6-5 and TRBJ2-7; 7 bases fit TRBD1. V dropped 6 bases and J dropped 4; count of bases not matched to a gene: 9. The length of the CDR3 is 14 residues. Germline CDR1 and CDR2: MNHEY and SVGAGI. DNA for the CDR3: TGTGCCAGCAGACGGACAGGTTCTGTGTACGAGCAGTACTTC. Translation: CASRRTGSVYEQYF.

This chain uses TRBV11-2 with TRBJ2-7, with 15 bases that match TRBD2. CDR3 length: 17 residues. Germline CDR1 reads SGHAT; CDR2 reads FQNNGV. Trimming took 5 bases from V and 0 from J; bases not matched to a gene: 5. The DNA for the CDR3 is TGTGCCAGCAGCGATCCGGGACTAGCGGGGGGCTCCTACGAGCAGTACTTC. Encoded protein: CASSDPGLAGGSYEQYF. Complete variable domain (other parts from reference TRBV11-2 and TRBJ2-7): EAGVAQSPRYKIIEKRQSVAFWCNPISGHATLYWYQQILGQGPKLLIQFQNNGVVDDSQLPKDRFSAERLKGVDSTLKIQPAKLEDSAVYLCASSDPGLAGGSYEQYFGPGTRLTVT.